These 2 T cell receptor beta chains were sequenced from one sample in a study of shared clonotypes between healthy human individuals. Clones were sequenced by immunoSEQ multiplex PCR, and TCRdb holds only the in-frame ones, with some missing. The sample includes 2 million to 2.5 million clones, roughly 94% of them seen just once. Sample: naive CD4+ T cells sorted from blood. Subset reported: CD45RA+ positively selected. These receptors all come from a man between 18 and 29 years old in good health.

V is TRBV10-3 and J is TRBJ2-7, with 7 bases fitting TRBD1. The junction had 7 bases not matched to a gene; V was cut back by 8 bases and J by 0 bases. The V gene's germline CDR1 is ENHRY and CDR2 SYGVKD. The CDR3 is made up of 14 amino acids. CDR3 amino acids: CAIGSGTDSYEQYF. DNA of the CDR3: TGTGCCATCGGATCCGGGACAGACTCCTACGAGCAGTACTTC.

With respect to this clone: This sample includes further DNA sequences coding for the same CDR3. This chain uses TRBV7-2 with TRBJ2-7; no definite D call. Germline lookup yields CDR1 SGHTA and CDR2 FQGNSA. The CDR3 sequence is 14 residues long. Trimming shortened V by 1 base and J by 0 bases, and 7 bases separated the two germline ends. This CDR3 is CASSLDSASYEQYF. For the CDR3, the DNA is TGTGCCAGCAGCTTAGACTCAGCCTCCTACGAGCAGTACTTC. The full variable domain, with the rest looked up from reference TRBV7-2 and TRBJ2-7, is GAGVSQSPSNKVTEKGKDVELRCDPISGHTALYWYRQSLGQGLEFLIYFQGNSAPDKSGLPSDRFSAERTGGSVSTLTIQRTQQEDSAVYLCASSLDSASYEQYFGPGTRLTVT.